The 6 T cell receptor beta chains presented below share a single source sample, sequenced in a study of shared T cell receptors in the human thymus. Using immunoSEQ multiplex PCR, the repertoire was profiled, and TCRdb retains in-frame clones only, with some absent. Among hundreds of thousands of clones listed, about 87% were seen once. These data were also filed under a second study, of human thymus T cells.

The sequenced sample consisted of thymocytes. Receptors originate from a boy in the first two years of life with a congenital heart defect.

The rearrangement joins TRBV5-6 to TRBJ2-4, with 7 nucleotides matching TRBD1. V lost 0 bases, J lost 0 bases, and 12 bases stayed unmatched. This CDR3 spans 19 amino acids. Germline CDR1 and CDR2: SGHDT and YYEEEE. The DNA for the CDR3 is TGTGCCAGCAGCTTGGGGAGGCGGAGGCAGGGGGTAGCCAAAAACATTCAGTACTTC. It encodes CASSLGRRRQGVAKNIQYF.

V is TRBV15 and J is TRBJ2-2, with D perhaps matching TRBD2 (5 bases). This CDR3 has 15 residues. Trimming removed 0 bases from V and 6 bases from J, with 11 bases in between. Germline CDR1 is LNHNV and CDR2 is YYDKDF (reference sequence). The CDR3 loop reads CATSREWTASGELFF. The CDR3 DNA sequence: TGTGCCACCAGCAGAGAATGGACTGCCTCCGGGGAGCTGTTTTTT.

This chain joins TRBV19 and TRBJ2-2, with TRBD2 matching 9 bases. CDR1 is LNHDA and CDR2 is SQIVND in the germline V gene (reference sequence). Trimming took 5 bases from V and 3 from J; bases not matched to a gene: 13. The CDR3 totals 18 residues. The CDR3 reads CASSEGSGSGDHTGELFF. The CDR3 region has the DNA TGTGCCAGTAGTGAGGGTAGCGGGAGCGGGGACCACACCGGGGAGCTGTTTTTT.

For this clone: Different DNA sequences within this sample yield the same CDR3. The chain carries TRBV7-8 and TRBJ1-6; 7 bases are shared with TRBD1. The germline CDR1 and CDR2 sequences are SGHVS and FQNEAQ. The CDR3 is 17 residues long. J was trimmed by 2 bases and V by 1 base; bases with no gene match: 5. The CDR3 sequence: CASSLGLGTAYNSPLHF. The CDR3 nucleotides read TGTGCCAGCAGCTTAGGCCTCGGGACAGCCTATAATTCACCCCTCCACTTT.

The gene calls are TRBV7-3 and TRBJ2-3; D is perhaps TRBD1 (5 bases). This CDR3 is built from 15 residues. The V end lost 1 base, the J end lost 0 bases, and 8 bases lay between the germline ends. The germline V gene has CDR1 SGHTA and CDR2 FQGTGA. CDR3 sequence reads: CASSLKGPSTDTQYF. The CDR3 bases are TGTGCCAGCAGCTTAAAGGGGCCAAGCACAGATACGCAGTATTTT.

The V and J genes are TRBV14 and TRBJ1-2, with D tentatively TRBD1 (6 bases). The CDR3 loop spans 14 amino acids. V was trimmed by 3 bases and J by 6 bases, leaving 14 bases between them. Germline V gene lookup returns CDR1 SGHDN and CDR2 FVKESK. For the CDR3, the DNA is TGTGCCAGCAGCCACCGGGGGGCGTCAGATGGCTACACCTTC. It is translated as CASSHRGASDGYTF.